Following are 16 T cell receptor beta chains from one sample sequenced in a study of CD8 T cells in Susac syndrome. The RNA, about 0.5 to 1 ug, was put through reverse transcription using random hexamers. TCRdb re-called the immunoSEQ multiplex PCR reads with MiXCR, one entry per CDR3 protein. The repertoire holds 20,000 or so distinct CDR3 sequences, 85% to 95% seen once, with about 0.24% in the top ten. The sample consisted of CD8+ T cells from PBMCs. The receptor set was obtained from a human donor in good health.

This clonotype occurred once. The gene calls are TRBV7-4 and TRBJ1-3, with D perhaps TRBD1 (5 bases). The V gene lost 1 base and the J gene lost 0 bases, with 25 bases spanning the gap. The CDR3 length is 21 residues. Germline V CDR1 and CDR2: SGHVT, SQSDAQ. The CDR3 reads CASSLEGRLVPCAFSGNTIYF. CDR3 coding DNA: TGTGCCAGCAGCTTAGAGGGACGCTTGGTCCCTTGCGCATTCTCTGGAAACACCATATATTTT.

The chain uses TRBV6-2 or TRBV6-3 and TRBJ2-3; D possibly corresponds to TRBD2 (6 bases). Germline V gene sequence: CDR1 MNHEY, CDR2 SVGEGT. This CDR3 has 14 amino acids. V was clipped by 11 bases and J by 0 bases, with 15 bases between them. CDR3 sequence (DNA): TGTGCCTTAGGGAGCGGGCTTAGCACAGATACGCAGTATTTT. It encodes CALGSGLSTDTQYF.

The genes are TRBV7-9 and TRBJ2-3; D gene unclear. Germline V gene lookup returns CDR1 SEHNR and CDR2 FQNEAQ (reference sequence). Trimming removed 0 bases at V and 5 bases at J, with 6 bases between. The CDR3 has 13 residues. The CDR3 DNA is TGTGCCAGCAGCTTAGCTGGAGAAGATACGCAGTATTTT. Its translation: CASSLAGEDTQYF. Filled out from reference TRBV7-9 and TRBJ2-3, the complete variable domain reads DTGVSQNPRHKITKRGQNVTFRCDPISEHNRLYWYRQTLGQGPEFLTYFQNEAQLEKSRLLSDRFSAERPKGSFSTLEIQRTEQGDSAMYLCASSLAGEDTQYFGPGTRLTVL.

The chain couples TRBV4-1 to TRBJ1-5; 8 bases map to TRBD1. The junction had 7 bases not matched to a gene; V was cut back by 3 bases and J by 9 bases. The CDR3 spans 14 residues. Per the germline V gene, CDR1 is MGHRA and CDR2 is YSYEKL. CDR3 in amino acids: CASSQGQAAWPQHF. CDR3 coding DNA: TGCGCCAGCAGCCAGGGACAGGCAGCTTGGCCCCAGCATTTT.

This rearrangement joins TRBV7-9 to TRBJ2-6; D not resolved. V lost 5 bases to trimming and J lost 3 bases, with 14 bases between them. This CDR3 comprises 16 residues. The V gene's germline CDR1 is SEHNR and CDR2 FQNEAQ (reference sequence). CDR3 DNA: TGTGCCAGCAGCGCCCCATTTGGCTTTGGGGCCAACGTCCTGACTTTC. Translated: CASSAPFGFGANVLTF.

The rearrangement links TRBV7-8 to TRBJ2-1; 9 bases align to TRBD2. V lost 1 base, J lost 10 bases, and 2 bases stayed unmatched. The V gene's germline CDR1 is SGHVS and CDR2 FQNEAQ. CDR3 length equals 13 residues. The CDR3: CASSLGTSVEQFF. The CDR3 coding sequence is TGTGCCAGCAGCTTAGGGACTAGCGTAGAGCAGTTCTTC.

The V and J genes are TRBV13 and TRBJ2-1, with 9 bases matching TRBD2. CDR3 size: 16 residues. The germline CDR1 and CDR2 sequences are PRHDT and FYEKMQ (reference sequence). V was pared by 5 bases and J by 2 bases, with 7 bases of the junction left unmatched. The CDR3 loop is CASSPIAGAPYNEQFF. The CDR3 bases are TGTGCCAGCAGCCCAATAGCGGGAGCCCCCTACAATGAGCAGTTCTTC.

The gene calls are TRBV7-9 and TRBJ2-7, with D possibly matching TRBD2 (6 bases). The CDR3 sequence is 17 residues long. The germline V and J ends were trimmed by 1 base and 3 bases, with 19 bases remaining between them. In germline, CDR1 is SEHNR, CDR2 FQNEAQ (reference sequence). The CDR3 here is CASSLVIDPLGGYEQYF. DNA of the CDR3: TGTGCCAGCAGCTTAGTCATCGACCCCCTGGGAGGCTACGAGCAGTACTTC.

This clonotype was seen just once. J is TRBJ2-5 and V is TRBV12-3 or TRBV12-4; D not resolved. The CDR3 totals 13 residues. Trimming took 6 bases from V and 5 from J, leaving 13 bases between them. The CDR3 nucleotides are TGTGCCAGCAGCCCCAGTTCCGGCGAGACCCAGTACTTC. Encoded protein: CASSPSSGETQYF.

There are a few counts of this clonotype. This sequence joins TRBV7-6 and TRBJ2-1; TRBD2 matches 12 bases. Germline lookup yields CDR1 SGHVS and CDR2 FNYEAQ. The ends lost 3 bases at V and 6 bases at J; junction bases unmatched: 3. This CDR3 region has 15 residues. CDR3 in amino acids: CASSFGLAGLNEQFF. Here the CDR3 DNA reads TGTGCCAGCAGCTTCGGACTAGCGGGACTCAATGAGCAGTTCTTC.

This chain connects TRBV28 to TRBJ2-7; 7 bases match TRBD2. The germline CDR1 and CDR2 sequences are MDHEN and SYDVKM. V lost 4 bases to trimming and J lost 2 bases; unmatched junction nucleotides: 8. The CDR3 sequence is 15 residues long. The CDR3 here is CASSWGGSITYEQYF. DNA for the CDR3: TGTGCCAGCAGTTGGGGCGGGAGCATTACCTACGAGCAGTACTTC. The full variable domain, completed using reference TRBV28 and TRBJ2-7, is DVKVTQSSRYLVKRTGEKVFLECVQDMDHENMFWYRQDPGLGLRLIYFSYDVKMKEKGDIPEGYSVSREKKERFSLILESASTNQTSMYLCASSWGGSITYEQYFGPGTRLTVT.

The V and J genes are TRBV5-6 and TRBJ2-3, with 10 bases lining up with TRBD2. The CDR3 totals 16 residues. The V segment lost 0 bases and the J segment 1 base; nucleotides outside the gene matches: 2. The germline gives CDR1 SGHDT, CDR2 YYEEEE. CDR3 in DNA: TGTGCCAGCAGCTTGGCTCTAGCGGGGGGCACAGATACGCAGTATTTT. This gives the protein CASSLALAGGTDTQYF.

The chain links TRBV7-2 to TRBJ2-7; D remains unclear. In germline, CDR1 is SGHTA, CDR2 FQGNSA. The CDR3 is made up of 15 amino acids. Trimming cost V 0 bases and J 1 base, with 10 bases left between them. This CDR3 reads CASSLALGSSYEQYF. In DNA form, the CDR3 reads TGTGCCAGCAGCTTAGCGCTCGGTTCTTCCTACGAGCAGTACTTC.

The chain has TRBV7-9 and TRBJ1-1; D not certain. Trimming stripped 0 bases from V and 4 bases from J, with 9 bases between. Germline-derived CDR1 and CDR2 are SEHNR and FQNEAQ (reference sequence). The CDR3 extends over 14 amino acids. The DNA of the CDR3 is TGTGCCAGCAGCTTAGCCGGAGGAAGCACTGAAGCTTTCTTT. Its protein is CASSLAGGSTEAFF.

The V call is TRBV6-4, the J call TRBJ2-3; D is unclear. CDR1 is MRHNA, CDR2 SNTAGT, per germline. V was trimmed by 9 bases and J by 0 bases, leaving 16 bases between them. This CDR3 has 15 amino acids. The CDR3 coding sequence is TGTGCCAGTACCCCTACCCCCGCGAGCACAGATACGCAGTATTTT. This sequence encodes CASTPTPASTDTQYF.

V gene TRBV7-8 combines with J gene TRBJ2-7; perhaps TRBD1 as D (5 bases). Per germline, CDR1 SGHVS and CDR2 FQNEAQ. V was shortened by 0 bases and J by 2 bases, with 11 bases between the two germline ends. CDR3 length equals 15 residues. CDR3 loop: CASSLAGRVPYEQYV. The CDR3 nucleotides read TGTGCCAGCAGCTTAGCGGGCAGGGTACCCTACGAGCAGTACGTC.